This T cell receptor beta chain was recovered during a study of blood T cell repertoires in COVID-19. Turning to the study itself: Donors in the United States, Italy and Spain gave samples during acute or convalescent COVID-19. Nucleic acid was either cDNA or gDNA, and it came from T cells, B-cell-depleted T cells, or PBMCs.

In the authors' workflow: Amplifying reference gene primers gave estimates of nucleated cell counts. The assay was immunoSEQ multiplex PCR, and TCRdb's table has in-frame clones only and misses some. D and trimming were read from the DNA, whereas the V and J calls and clone size are those reported in that table. The sample comprises 650,000 to 800,000 clones, over 80% of which are singletons, and approximately 0.25% rests with the top ten. V lost 11 bases to trimming and J lost 0 bases, with 13 bases between them. The germline gives CDR1 SNHLY, CDR2 FYNNEI. The CDR3 runs 13 residues. The source of this sequence is a woman aged 18-29 years with acute or convalescent COVID-19. Source material: peripheral blood. The chain joins TRBV2 to TRBJ1-1; maybe TRBD1 (5 bases). CDR3 region: CAGITGVNTEAFF. As DNA, the CDR3 is TGTGCCGGAATTACAGGAGTGAACACTGAAGCTTTCTTT.